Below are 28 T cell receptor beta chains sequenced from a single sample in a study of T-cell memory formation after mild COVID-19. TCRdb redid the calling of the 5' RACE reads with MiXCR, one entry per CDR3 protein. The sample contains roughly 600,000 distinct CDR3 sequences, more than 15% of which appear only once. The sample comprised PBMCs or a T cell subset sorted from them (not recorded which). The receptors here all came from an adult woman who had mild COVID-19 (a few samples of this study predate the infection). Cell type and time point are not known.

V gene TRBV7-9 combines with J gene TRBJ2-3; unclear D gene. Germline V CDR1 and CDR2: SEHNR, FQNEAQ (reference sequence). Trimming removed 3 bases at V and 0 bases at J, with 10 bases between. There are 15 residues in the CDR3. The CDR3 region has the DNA TGTGCCAGCAGCTTCGGAGCATATAGCACAGATACGCAGTATTTT. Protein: CASSFGAYSTDTQYF.

The CDR3 DNA reads TGCGCCAGCAGGGGACTAGCCGCAGATACGCAGTATTTT. It yields the protein CASRGLAADTQYF. The chain couples TRBV4-3 to TRBJ2-3; 9 bases fit TRBD2. Germline assignment: CDR1 LGHNA and CDR2 YSLEER. This CDR3 contains 13 residues. Trimming took 6 bases from V and 4 from J; bases not matched to a gene: 2.

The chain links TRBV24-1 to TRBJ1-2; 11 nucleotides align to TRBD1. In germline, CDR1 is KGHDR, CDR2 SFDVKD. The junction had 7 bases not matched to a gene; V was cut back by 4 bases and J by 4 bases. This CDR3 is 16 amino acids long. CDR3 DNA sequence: TGTGCCACCAGTGACAACTGGGACAGGGGGGCCTATGGCTACACCTTC. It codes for CATSDNWDRGAYGYTF.

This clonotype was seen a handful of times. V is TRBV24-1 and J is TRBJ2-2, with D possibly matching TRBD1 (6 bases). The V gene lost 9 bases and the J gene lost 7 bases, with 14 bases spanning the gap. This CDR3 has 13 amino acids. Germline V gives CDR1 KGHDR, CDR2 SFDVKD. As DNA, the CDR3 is TGTGCCACCCAAGTTCAGGGGAACGGGGAGCTGTTTTTT. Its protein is CATQVQGNGELFF.

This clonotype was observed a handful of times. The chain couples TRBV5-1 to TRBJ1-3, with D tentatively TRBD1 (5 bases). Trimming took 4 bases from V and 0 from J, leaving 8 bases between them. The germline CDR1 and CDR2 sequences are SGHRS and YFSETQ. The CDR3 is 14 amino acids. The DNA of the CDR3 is TGCGCCAGCAGCCAGGGTAACTCTGGAAACACCATATATTTT. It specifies CASSQGNSGNTIYF.

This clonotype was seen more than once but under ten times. CDR3 DNA sequence: TGTGCCAGCTCACCACTCGGACAGGTTGAAGCTTTCTTT. Protein: CASSPLGQVEAFF. J is TRBJ1-1 and V is TRBV18; TRBD1 matches 7 bases. Germline CDR1 and CDR2: KGHSH and LQKENI. The CDR3 runs to 13 residues. V shed 1 base, J shed 7 bases, and the junction held 3 bases outside the gene matches.

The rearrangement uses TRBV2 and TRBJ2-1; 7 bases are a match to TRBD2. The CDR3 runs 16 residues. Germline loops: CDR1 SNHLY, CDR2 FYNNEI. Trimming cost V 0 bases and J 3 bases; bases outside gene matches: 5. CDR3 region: CASSEAQGGSYNEQFF. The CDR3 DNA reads TGTGCCAGCAGTGAAGCCCAGGGCGGGAGCTACAATGAGCAGTTCTTC. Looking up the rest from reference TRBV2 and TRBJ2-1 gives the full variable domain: EPEVTQTPSHQVTQMGQEVILRCVPISNHLYFYWYRQILGQKVEFLVSFYNNEISEKSEIFDDQFSVERPDGSNFTLKIRSTKLEDSAMYFCASSEAQGGSYNEQFFGPGTRLTVL.

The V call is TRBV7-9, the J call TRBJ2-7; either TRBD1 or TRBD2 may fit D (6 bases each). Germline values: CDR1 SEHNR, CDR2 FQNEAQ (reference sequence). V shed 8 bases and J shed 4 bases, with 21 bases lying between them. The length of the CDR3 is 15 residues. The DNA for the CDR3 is TGTGCCAGCGCACGAGGGGGGCTTGGGAGATACGAGCAGTACTTC. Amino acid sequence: CASARGGLGRYEQYF.

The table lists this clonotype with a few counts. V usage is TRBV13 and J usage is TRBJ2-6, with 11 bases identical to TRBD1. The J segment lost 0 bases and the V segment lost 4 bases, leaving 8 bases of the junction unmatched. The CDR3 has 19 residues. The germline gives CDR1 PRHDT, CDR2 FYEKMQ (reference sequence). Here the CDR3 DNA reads TGTGCCAGCAGCTCCCGGGACAGGGGGTCTTACTCTGGGGCCAACGTCCTGACTTTC. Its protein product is CASSSRDRGSYSGANVLTF.

The CDR3 spells CASSQVMGPVAKNIQYF. The CDR3 DNA sequence: TGCGCCAGCAGCCAAGTCATGGGGCCAGTAGCCAAAAACATTCAGTACTTC. The chain uses TRBV4-1 and TRBJ2-4; TRBD1 might be the D (5 bases). This CDR3 has 17 amino acids. Germline V gene lookup returns CDR1 MGHRA and CDR2 YSYEKL. Deletions cut 1 base from V and 0 bases from J, with 13 bases between.

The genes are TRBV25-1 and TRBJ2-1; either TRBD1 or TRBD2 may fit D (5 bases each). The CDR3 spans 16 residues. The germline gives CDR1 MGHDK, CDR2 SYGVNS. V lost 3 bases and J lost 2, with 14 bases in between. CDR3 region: CASSDRRQGPYNEQFF. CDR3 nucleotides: TGTGCCAGCAGTGATAGGAGGCAGGGCCCCTACAATGAGCAGTTCTTC.

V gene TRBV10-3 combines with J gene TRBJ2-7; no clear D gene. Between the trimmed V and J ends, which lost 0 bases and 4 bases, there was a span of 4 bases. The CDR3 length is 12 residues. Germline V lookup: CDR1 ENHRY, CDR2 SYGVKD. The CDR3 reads CAISESGYEQYF. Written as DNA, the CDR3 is TGTGCCATCAGTGAGTCGGGTTACGAGCAGTACTTC.

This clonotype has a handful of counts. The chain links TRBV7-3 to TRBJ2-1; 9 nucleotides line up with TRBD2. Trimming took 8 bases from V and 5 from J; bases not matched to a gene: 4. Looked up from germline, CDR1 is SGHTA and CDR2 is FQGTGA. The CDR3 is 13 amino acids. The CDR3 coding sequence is TGTGCCAGCCAGTCTAGCGGGGACAATGAGCAGTTCTTC. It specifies CASQSSGDNEQFF.

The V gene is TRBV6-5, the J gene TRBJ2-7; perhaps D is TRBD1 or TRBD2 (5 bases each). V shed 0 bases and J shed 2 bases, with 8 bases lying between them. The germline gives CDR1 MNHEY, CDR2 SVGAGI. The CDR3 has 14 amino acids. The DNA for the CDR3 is TGTGCCAGCAGTTACTCGGGGGTGACCTACGAGCAGTACTTC. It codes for CASSYSGVTYEQYF.

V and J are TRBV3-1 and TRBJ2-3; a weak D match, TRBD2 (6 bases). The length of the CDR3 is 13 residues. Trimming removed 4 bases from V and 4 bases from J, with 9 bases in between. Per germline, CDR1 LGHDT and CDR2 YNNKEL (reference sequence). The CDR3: CASSLRLADTQYF. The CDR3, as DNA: TGTGCCAGCAGCCTTCGACTAGCAGATACGCAGTATTTT.

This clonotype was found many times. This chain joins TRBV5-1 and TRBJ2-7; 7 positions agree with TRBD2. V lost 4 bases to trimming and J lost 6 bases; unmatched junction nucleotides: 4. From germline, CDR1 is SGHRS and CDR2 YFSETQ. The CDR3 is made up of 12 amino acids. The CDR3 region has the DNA TGCGCCAGCAGCCACGGGGGGAGCGAGCAGTACTTC. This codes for CASSHGGSEQYF.

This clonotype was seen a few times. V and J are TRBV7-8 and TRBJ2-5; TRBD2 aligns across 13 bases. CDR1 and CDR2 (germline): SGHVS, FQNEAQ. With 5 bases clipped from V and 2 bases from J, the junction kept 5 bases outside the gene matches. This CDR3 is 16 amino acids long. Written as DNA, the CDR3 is TGTGCCAGCAGCCCAGGGACTAGCGGGATGCAAGAGACCCAGTACTTC. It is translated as CASSPGTSGMQETQYF. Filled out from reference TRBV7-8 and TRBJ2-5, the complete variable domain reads GAGVSQSPRYKVAKRGQDVALRCDPISGHVSLFWYQQALGQGPEFLTYFQNEAQLDKSGLPSDRFFAERPEGSVSTLKIQRTQQEDSAVYLCASSPGTSGMQETQYFGPGTRLLVL.

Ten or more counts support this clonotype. For the CDR3, the DNA is TGTGCCAGCAGTTACGATGGGACCTCGAAGTACGAAGCTTTCTTT. Its translation: CASSYDGTSKYEAFF. This rearrangement joins TRBV6-2 or TRBV6-3 to TRBJ1-1, with a weak D call TRBD1 (5 bases). CDR3 size: 15 residues. CDR1 is MNHEY, CDR2 SVGEGT, per germline. Trimming shortened V by 2 bases and J by 8 bases, and 18 bases separated the two germline ends.

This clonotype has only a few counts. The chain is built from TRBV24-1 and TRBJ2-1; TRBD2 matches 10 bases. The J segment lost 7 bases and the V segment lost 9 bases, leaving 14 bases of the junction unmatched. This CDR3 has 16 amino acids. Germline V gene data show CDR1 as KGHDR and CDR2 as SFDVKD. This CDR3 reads CATSFQREGRGNEQFF. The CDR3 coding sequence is TGTGCCACCTCATTCCAGCGGGAGGGCCGTGGGAATGAGCAGTTCTTC.

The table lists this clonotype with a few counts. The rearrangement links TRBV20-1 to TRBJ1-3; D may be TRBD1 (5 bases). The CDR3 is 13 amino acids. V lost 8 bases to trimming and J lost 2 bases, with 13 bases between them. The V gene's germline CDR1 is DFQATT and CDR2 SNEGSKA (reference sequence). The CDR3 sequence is CSPRDPAGNTIYF. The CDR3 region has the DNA TGCAGTCCCAGGGACCCTGCTGGAAACACCATATATTTT.

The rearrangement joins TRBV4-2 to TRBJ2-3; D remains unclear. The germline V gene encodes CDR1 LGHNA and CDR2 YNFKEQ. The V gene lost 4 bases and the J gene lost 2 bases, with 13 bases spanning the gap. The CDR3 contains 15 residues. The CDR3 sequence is CASSPRAIATDTQYF. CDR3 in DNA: TGTGCCAGCAGCCCAAGGGCTATAGCCACAGATACGCAGTATTTT.

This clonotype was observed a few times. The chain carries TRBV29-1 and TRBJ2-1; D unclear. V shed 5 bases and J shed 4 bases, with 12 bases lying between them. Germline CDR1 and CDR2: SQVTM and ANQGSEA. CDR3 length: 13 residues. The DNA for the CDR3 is TGCAGCGTTCACCTCCTTACTTACAATGAGCAGTTCTTC. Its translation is CSVHLLTYNEQFF.

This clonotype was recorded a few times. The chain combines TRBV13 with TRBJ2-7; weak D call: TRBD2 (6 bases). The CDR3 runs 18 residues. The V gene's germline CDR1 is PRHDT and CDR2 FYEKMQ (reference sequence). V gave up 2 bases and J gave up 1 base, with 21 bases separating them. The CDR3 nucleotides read TGTGCCAGCAGCTTACCAGTTGACCCGGGGACTCCTTCCTACGAGCAGTACTTC. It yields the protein CASSLPVDPGTPSYEQYF.

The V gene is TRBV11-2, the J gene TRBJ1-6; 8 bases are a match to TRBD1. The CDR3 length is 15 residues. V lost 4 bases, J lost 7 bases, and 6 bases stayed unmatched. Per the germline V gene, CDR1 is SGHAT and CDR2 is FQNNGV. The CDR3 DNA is TGTGCCAGCAGCTCATGGACAGGGCTGAATTCACCCCTCCACTTT. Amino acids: CASSSWTGLNSPLHF.

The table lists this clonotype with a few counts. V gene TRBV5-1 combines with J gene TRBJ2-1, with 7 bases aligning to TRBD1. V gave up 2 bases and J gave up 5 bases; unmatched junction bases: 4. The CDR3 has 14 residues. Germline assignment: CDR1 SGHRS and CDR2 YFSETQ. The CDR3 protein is CASSFTGTDNEQFF. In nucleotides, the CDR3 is TGCGCCAGCAGCTTTACGGGGACAGACAATGAGCAGTTCTTC. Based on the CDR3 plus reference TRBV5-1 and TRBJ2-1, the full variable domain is KAGVTQTPRYLIKTRGQQVTLSCSPISGHRSVSWYQQTPGQGLQFLFEYFSETQRNKGNFPGRFSGRQFSNSRSEMNVSTLELGDSALYLCASSFTGTDNEQFFGPGTRLTVL.

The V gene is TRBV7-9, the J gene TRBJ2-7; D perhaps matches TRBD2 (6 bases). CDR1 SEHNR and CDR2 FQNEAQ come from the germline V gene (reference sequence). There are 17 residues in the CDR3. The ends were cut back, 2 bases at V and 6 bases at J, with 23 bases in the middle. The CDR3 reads CASSLIPWVSGKPEQYF. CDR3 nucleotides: TGTGCCAGCAGCTTAATACCGTGGGTTAGCGGCAAACCCGAGCAGTACTTC.

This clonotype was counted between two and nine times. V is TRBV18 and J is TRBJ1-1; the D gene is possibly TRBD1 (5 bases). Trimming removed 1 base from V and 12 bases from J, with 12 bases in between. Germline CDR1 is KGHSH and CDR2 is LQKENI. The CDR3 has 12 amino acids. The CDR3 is CASSPQSTVTFF. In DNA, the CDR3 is TGTGCCAGCTCACCACAGTCGACAGTAACTTTCTTT.

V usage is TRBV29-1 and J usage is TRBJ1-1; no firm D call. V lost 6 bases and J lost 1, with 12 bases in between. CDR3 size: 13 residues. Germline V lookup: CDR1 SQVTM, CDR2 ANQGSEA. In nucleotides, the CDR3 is TGCAGCGTAAGAACGGCGGAGAACACTGAAGCTTTCTTT. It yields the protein CSVRTAENTEAFF.